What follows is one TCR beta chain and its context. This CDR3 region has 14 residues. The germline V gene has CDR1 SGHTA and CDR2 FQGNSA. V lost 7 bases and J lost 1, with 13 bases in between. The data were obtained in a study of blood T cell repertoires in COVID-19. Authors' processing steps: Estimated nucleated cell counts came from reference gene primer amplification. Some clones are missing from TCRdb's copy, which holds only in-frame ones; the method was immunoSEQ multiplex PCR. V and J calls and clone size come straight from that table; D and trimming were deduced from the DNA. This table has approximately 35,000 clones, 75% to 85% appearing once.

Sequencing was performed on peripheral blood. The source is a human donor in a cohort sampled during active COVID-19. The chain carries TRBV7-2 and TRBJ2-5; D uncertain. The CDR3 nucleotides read TGTGCCAGCACCTCTCACCCAGGCCAAGAGACCCAGTACTTC. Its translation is CASTSHPGQETQYF.